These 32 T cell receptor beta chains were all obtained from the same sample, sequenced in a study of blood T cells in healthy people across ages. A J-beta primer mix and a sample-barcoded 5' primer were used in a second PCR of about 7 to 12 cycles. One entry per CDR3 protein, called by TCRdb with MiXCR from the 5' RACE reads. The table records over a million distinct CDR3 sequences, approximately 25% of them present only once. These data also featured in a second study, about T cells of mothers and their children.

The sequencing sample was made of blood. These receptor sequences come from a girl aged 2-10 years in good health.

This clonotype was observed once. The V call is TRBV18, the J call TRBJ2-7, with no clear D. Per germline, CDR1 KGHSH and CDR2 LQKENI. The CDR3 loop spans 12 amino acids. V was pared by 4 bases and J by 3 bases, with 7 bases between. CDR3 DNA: TGTGCCAGCTCACGCACTGACTACGAGCAGTACTTC. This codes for CASSRTDYEQYF. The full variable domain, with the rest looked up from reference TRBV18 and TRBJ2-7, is NAGVMQNPRHLVRRRGQEARLRCSPMKGHSHVYWYRQLPEEGLKFMVYLQKENIIDESGMPKERFSAEFPKEGPSILRIQQVVRGDSAAYFCASSRTDYEQYFGPGTRLTVT.

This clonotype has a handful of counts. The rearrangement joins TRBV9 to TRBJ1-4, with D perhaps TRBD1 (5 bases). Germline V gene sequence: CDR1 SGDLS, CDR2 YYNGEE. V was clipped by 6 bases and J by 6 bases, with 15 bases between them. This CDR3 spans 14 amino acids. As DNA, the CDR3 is TGTGCCAGCAACCCGCAGGGCGTAGATGAAAAACTGTTTTTT. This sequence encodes CASNPQGVDEKLFF.

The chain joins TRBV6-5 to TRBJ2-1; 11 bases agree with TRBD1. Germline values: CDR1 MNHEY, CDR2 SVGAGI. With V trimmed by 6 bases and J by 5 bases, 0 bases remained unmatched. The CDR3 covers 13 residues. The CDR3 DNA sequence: TGTGCCAGCAGGGACAGGGGGCACAATGAGCAGTTCTTC. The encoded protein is CASRDRGHNEQFF.

The CDR3 loop reads CASSLSATDTQYF. CDR3 nucleotide sequence: TGTGCCAGCAGTTTATCAGCAACAGATACGCAGTATTTT. The chain has TRBV27 and TRBJ2-3; D uncertain. Per germline, CDR1 MNHEY and CDR2 SMNVEV (reference sequence). V was clipped by 0 bases and J by 3 bases, with 4 bases between them. This CDR3 region has 13 residues.

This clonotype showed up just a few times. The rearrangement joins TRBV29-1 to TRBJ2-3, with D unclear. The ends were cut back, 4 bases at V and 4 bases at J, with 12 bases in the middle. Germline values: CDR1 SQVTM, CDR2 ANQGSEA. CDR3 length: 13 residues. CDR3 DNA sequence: TGCAGCGTTGTTTATTCAGCAGCAGATACGCAGTATTTT. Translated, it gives CSVVYSAADTQYF.

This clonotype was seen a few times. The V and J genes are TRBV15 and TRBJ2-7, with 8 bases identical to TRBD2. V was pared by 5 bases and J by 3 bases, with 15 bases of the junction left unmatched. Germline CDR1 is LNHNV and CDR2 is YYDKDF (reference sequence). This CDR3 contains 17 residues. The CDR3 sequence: CATSLGGIGTRGYEQYF. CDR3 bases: TGTGCCACCAGCCTTGGAGGGATCGGGACTAGAGGCTACGAGCAGTACTTC.

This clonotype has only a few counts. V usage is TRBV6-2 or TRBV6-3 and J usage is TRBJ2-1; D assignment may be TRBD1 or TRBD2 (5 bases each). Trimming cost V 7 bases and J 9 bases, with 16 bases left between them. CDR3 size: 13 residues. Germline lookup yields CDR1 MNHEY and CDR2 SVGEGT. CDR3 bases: TGTGCCAGCATGGGGCTAGCAAAGGTTGAGCAGTTCTTC. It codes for CASMGLAKVEQFF.

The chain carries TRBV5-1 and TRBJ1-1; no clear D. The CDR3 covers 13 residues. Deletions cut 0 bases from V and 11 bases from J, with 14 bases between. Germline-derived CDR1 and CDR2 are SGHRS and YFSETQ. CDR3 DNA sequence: TGCGCCAGCAGCTTGGAAGCGGGCGGCCTGGCTTTCTTT. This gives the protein CASSLEAGGLAFF.

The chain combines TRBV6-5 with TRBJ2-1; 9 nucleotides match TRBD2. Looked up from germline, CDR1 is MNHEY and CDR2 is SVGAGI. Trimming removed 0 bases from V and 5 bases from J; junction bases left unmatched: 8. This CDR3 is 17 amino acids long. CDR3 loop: CASSYSSLASGDNEQFF. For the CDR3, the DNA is TGTGCCAGCAGTTACTCGTCGCTGGCTAGCGGGGACAATGAGCAGTTCTTC.

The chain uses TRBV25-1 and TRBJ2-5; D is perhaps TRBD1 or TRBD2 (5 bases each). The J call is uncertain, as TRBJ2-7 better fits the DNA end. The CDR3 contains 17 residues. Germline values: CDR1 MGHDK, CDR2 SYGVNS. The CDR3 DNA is TGTGCCAGCAGTGGTACGACGGGACCGCCGTCCTCCTACGAGCAGTACTTC. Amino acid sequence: CASSGTTGPPSSYEQYF.

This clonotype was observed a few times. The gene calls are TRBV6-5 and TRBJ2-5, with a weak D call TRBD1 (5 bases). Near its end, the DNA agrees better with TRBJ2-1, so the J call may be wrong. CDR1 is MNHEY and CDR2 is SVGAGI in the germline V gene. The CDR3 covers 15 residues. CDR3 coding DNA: TGTGCCAGCAGTTACTCGACAGCCCCCTACAATGAGCAGTTCTTC. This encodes CASSYSTAPYNEQFF.

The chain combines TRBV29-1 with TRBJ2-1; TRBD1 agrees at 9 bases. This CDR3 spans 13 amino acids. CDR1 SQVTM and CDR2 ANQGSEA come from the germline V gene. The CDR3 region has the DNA TGCAGTGCCGGGACAGGGTACAGCAATGAGCAGTTCTTC. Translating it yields CSAGTGYSNEQFF.

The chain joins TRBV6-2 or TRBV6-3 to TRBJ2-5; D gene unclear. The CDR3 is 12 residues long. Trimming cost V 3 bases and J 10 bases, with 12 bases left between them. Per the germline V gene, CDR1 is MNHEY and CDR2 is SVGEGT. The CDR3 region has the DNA TGTGCCAGCAGTTATCAAGGGATGGACCAGTACTTC. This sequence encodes CASSYQGMDQYF.

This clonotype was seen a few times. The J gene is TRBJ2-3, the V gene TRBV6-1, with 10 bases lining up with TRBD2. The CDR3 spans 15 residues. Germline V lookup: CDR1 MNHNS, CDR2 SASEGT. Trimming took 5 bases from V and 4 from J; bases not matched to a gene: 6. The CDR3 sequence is CASSSGRASADTQYF. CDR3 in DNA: TGTGCCAGCAGTAGCGGGAGGGCCAGTGCAGATACGCAGTATTTT.

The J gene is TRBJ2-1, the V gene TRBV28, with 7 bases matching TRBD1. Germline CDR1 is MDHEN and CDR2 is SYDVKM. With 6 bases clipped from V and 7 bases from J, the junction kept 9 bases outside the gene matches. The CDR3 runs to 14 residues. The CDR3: CASRFPGQSNEQFF. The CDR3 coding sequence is TGTGCCAGCAGATTTCCGGGACAGTCTAATGAGCAGTTCTTC.

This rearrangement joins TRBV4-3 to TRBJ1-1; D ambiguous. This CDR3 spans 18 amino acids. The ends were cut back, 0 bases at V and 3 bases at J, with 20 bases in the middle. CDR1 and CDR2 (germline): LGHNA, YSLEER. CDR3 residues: CASSQDHQTGPRHTEAFF. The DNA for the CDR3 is TGCGCCAGCAGCCAAGATCATCAAACCGGGCCCAGGCACACTGAAGCTTTCTTT.

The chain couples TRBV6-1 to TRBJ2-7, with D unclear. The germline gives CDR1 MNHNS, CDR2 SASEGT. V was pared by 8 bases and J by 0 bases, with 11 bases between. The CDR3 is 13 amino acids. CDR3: CASVQLDSYEQYF. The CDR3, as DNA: TGTGCCAGCGTCCAGCTGGACTCCTACGAGCAGTACTTC.

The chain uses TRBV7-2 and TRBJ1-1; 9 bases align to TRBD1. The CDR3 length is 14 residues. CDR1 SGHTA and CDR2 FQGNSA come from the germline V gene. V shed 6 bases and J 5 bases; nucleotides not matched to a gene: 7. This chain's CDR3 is CASRTGTGLTEAFF. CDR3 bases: TGTGCCAGCAGGACTGGGACAGGGTTGACTGAAGCTTTCTTT.

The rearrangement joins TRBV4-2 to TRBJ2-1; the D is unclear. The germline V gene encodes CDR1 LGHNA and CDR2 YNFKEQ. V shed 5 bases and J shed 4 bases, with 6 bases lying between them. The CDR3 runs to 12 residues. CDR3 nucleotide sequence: TGTGCCAGCAGCTATGAGTACAATGAGCAGTTCTTC. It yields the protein CASSYEYNEQFF.

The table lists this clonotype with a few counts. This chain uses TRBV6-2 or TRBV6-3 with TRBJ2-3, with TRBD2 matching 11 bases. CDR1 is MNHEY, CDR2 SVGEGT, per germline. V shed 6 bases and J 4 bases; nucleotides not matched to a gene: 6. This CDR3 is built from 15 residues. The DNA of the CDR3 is TGTGCCAGCAGCCAACTAGCGGGGGAGCCAGATACGCAGTATTTT. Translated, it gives CASSQLAGEPDTQYF.

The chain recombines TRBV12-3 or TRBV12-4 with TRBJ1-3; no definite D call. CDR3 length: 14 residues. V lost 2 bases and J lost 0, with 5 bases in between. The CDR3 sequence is CASSLSVSGNTIYF. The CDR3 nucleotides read TGTGCCAGCAGTTTATCGGTCTCTGGAAACACCATATATTTT.

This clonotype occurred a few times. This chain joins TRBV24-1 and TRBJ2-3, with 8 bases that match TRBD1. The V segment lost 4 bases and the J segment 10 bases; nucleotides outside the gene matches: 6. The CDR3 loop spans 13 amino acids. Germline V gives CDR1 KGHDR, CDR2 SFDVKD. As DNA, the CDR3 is TGTGCCACCAGTGACTTCCCAGGGGGCGCGCAGTATTTT. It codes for CATSDFPGGAQYF.

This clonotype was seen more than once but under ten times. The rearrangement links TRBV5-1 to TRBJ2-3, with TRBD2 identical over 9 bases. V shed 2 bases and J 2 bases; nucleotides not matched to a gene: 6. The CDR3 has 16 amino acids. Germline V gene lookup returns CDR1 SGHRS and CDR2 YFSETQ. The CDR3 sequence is CASSFRLAELTDTQYF. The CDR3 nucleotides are TGCGCCAGCAGCTTCCGACTAGCGGAACTCACAGATACGCAGTATTTT.

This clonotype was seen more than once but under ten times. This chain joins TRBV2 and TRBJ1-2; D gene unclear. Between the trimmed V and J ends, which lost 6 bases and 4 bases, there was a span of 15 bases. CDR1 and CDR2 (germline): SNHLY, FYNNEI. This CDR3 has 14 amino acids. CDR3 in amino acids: CASSRSREGYGYTF. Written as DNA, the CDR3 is TGTGCCAGCAGCAGGTCGAGGGAAGGCTATGGCTACACCTTC.

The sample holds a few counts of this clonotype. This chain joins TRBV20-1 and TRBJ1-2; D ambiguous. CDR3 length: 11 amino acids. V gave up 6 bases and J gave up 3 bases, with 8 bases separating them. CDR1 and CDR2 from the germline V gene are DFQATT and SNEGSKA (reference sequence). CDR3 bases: TGCAGTGCCGGACGTGACTATGGCTACACCTTC. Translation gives CSAGRDYGYTF.

This CDR3 is CSASGASGGASQYF. In DNA, the CDR3 is TGCAGCGCCTCTGGGGCTAGCGGGGGGGCTTCCCAGTACTTC. The chain couples TRBV29-1 to TRBJ2-5, with TRBD2 matching 12 bases. With V trimmed by 7 bases and J by 9 bases, 12 bases remained unmatched. CDR3 size: 14 residues. Germline assignment: CDR1 SQVTM and CDR2 ANQGSEA.

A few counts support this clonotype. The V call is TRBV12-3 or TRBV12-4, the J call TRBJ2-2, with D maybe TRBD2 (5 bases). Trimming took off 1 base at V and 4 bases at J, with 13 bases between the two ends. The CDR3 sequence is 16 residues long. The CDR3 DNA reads TGTGCCAGCAGTTTAGAGCGTGACGGGGTCACCGGGGAGCTGTTTTTT. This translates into CASSLERDGVTGELFF.

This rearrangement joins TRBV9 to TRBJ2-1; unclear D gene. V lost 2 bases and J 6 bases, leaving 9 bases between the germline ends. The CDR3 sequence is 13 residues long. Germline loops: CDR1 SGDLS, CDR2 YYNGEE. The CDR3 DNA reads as TGTGCCAGCAGCGTTGGGGAACCCAATGAGCAGTTCTTC. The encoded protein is CASSVGEPNEQFF.

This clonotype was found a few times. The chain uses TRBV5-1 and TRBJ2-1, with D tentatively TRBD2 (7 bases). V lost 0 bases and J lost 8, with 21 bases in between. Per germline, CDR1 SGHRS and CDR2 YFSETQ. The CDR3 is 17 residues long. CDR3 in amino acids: CASSLEGVGGSRDEQFF. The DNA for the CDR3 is TGCGCCAGCAGCTTGGAGGGGGTTGGCGGGAGTAGGGATGAGCAGTTCTTC.

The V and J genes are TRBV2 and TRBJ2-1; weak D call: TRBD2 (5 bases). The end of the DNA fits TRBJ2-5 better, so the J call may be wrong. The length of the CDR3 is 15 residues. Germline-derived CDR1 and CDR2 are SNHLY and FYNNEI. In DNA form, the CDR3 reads TGTGCCAGCAGTGCCCCACTAGTTCTGTCGGTGACCCAGTACTTC. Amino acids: CASSAPLVLSVTQYF.

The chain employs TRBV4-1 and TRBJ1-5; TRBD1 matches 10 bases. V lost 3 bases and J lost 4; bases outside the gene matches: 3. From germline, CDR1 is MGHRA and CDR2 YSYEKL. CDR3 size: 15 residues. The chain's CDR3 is CASSHRQGANQPQHF. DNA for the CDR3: TGCGCCAGCAGCCACCGACAGGGGGCTAATCAGCCCCAGCATTTT.

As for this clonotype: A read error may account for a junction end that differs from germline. The CDR3 loop reads CASSYSTQSNHGYTF. CDR3 in DNA: TGTGCCAGCAGTTACTCGACACAATCTAACCATGGCTACACCTTC. The genes are TRBV6-5 and TRBJ1-2; D not resolved. Germline CDR1 MNHEY, CDR2 SVGAGI. This CDR3 contains 15 residues.